This record covers a single T cell receptor beta chain. Its specificity is not known. The table came from immunoSEQ multiplex PCR; TCRdb's copy has only in-frame clones and leaves some out. The sample comprises 1.6 million or so clones, 96% of which are singletons, and approximately 1% rests with the top ten. This entry is derived from a study of shared clonotypes between healthy human individuals. General study points: Sorted-subset sequencing, rarefaction showed, was incomplete despite large depth. The study found lower generation probabilities in non-shared clonotypes than in those shared by all four donors.

This CDR3 contains 16 residues. Trimming cost V 4 bases and J 4 bases; bases outside gene matches: 4. Germline CDR1 and CDR2: SGHNT and YYREEE (reference sequence). The V call is TRBV5-4, the J call TRBJ2-2, with 13 bases fitting TRBD2. This receptor was obtained from a man younger than 45 in good health. The sequenced sample consisted of naive CD4+ T cells sorted from blood. Subset indicated: CD45RA+ positively selected. CDR3 DNA: TGTGCCAGCAGCCCGGGACTAGCGGGAATCACCGGGGAGCTGTTTTTT. Translated, it gives CASSPGLAGITGELFF.